The TCR beta chain described here comes from a study of blood T cell repertoires in COVID-19. The CDR3 has 16 amino acids. Germline CDR1 and CDR2: MNHEY and SVGAGI. The ends lost 4 bases at V and 8 bases at J; junction bases unmatched: 11. This clone has just a few counts. The data were produced by immunoSEQ multiplex PCR, yet TCRdb's version contains in-frame clones alone and is incomplete. The repertoire holds approximately 75,000 clones, with about four fifths as singletons. This TCR came from a woman of 80 years or more with acute or convalescent COVID-19. Sequenced sample: peripheral blood. The rearrangement links TRBV6-5 to TRBJ1-6, with TRBD1 matching over 7 bases. This CDR3 is CASSFGDRSSHSPLHF. The CDR3 coding sequence is TGTGCCAGCAGTTTTGGGGACAGATCCTCGCATTCACCCCTCCACTTT.